This TCR beta chain stems from a study of T cells after yellow fever vaccination. This CDR3 is 15 amino acids long. CDR1 and CDR2 from the germline V gene are MNHEY and SVGEGT. Trimming pared 6 bases from V and 4 bases from J, leaving 15 bases between. Study results and caveats: Compared with primary, the secondary response was weaker and peaked at day 5, not 15.

As regards this clonotype: Its antigen remains unknown.

A universal primer site and UMIs were added as TCR cDNA was made by 5'RACE template switching. Via MiXCR, TCRdb re-called the 5' RACE reads, giving one row per CDR3 protein. The sample carries some 350,000 distinct CDR3 sequences, 7.5% to 9% recorded once. The genes are TRBV6-2 or TRBV6-3 and TRBJ2-2; the D gene is possibly TRBD2 (6 bases). Sequenced material: PBMCs, taken on the day of the first yellow fever vaccination. The sequence came from a man younger than 35 who received the YFV17D yellow fever vaccine. The CDR3 sequence: CASRPPGLSTGELFF. The CDR3 DNA is TGTGCCAGCAGACCCCCGGGACTTTCCACCGGGGAGCTGTTTTTT.